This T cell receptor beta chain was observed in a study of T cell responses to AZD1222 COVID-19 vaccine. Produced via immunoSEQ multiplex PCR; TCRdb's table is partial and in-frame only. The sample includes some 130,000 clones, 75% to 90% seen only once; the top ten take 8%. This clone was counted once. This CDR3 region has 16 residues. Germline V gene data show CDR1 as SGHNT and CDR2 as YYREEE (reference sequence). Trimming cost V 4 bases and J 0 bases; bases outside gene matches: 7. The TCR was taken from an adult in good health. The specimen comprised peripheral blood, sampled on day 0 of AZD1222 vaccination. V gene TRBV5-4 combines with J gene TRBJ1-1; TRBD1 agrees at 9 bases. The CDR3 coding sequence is TGTGCCAGCAGCACCGGGACAGGGTCAATGAACACTGAAGCTTTCTTT. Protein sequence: CASSTGTGSMNTEAFF.